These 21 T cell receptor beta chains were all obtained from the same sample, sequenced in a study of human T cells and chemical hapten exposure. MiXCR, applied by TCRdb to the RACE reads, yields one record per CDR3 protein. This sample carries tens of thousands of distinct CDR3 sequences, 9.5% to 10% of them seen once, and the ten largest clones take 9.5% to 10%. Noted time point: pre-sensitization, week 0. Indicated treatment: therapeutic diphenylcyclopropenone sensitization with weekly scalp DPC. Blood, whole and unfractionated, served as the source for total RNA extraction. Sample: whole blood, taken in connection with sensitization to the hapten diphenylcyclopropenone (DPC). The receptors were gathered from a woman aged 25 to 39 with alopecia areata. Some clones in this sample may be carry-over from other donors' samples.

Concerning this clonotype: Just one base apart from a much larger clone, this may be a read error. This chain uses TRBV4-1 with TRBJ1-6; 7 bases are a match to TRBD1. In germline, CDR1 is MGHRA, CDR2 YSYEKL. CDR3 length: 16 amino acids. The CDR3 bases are TGCGCCAGCAGCCAAGTCGCACAGGGGCGGGATTCACCCCGCCACTTT. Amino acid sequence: CASSQVAQGRDSPRHF.

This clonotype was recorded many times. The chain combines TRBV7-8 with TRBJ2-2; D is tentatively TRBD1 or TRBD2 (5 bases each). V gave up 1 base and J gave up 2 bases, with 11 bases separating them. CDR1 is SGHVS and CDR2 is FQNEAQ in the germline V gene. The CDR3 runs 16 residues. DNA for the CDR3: TGTGCCAGCAGCTTAGAGCTCAGGGACAACACCGGGGAGCTGTTTTTT. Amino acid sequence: CASSLELRDNTGELFF.

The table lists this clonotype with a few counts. This CDR3 is CASSQGPRNTEAFF. The CDR3 coding sequence is TGTGCCAGCAGCCAGGGACCTAGGAACACTGAAGCTTTCTTT. V usage is TRBV5-4 and J usage is TRBJ1-1, with a weak D call TRBD1 (5 bases). CDR1 and CDR2 (germline): SGHNT, YYREEE (reference sequence). CDR3 size: 14 residues. The ends were cut back, 4 bases at V and 1 base at J, with 11 bases in the middle. Full variable domain (missing parts from reference TRBV5-4 and TRBJ1-1): ETGVTQSPTHLIKTRGQQVTLRCSSQSGHNTVSWYQQALGQGPQFIFQYYREEENGRGNFPPRFSGLQFPNYSSELNVNALELDDSALYLCASSQGPRNTEAFFGQGTRLTVV.

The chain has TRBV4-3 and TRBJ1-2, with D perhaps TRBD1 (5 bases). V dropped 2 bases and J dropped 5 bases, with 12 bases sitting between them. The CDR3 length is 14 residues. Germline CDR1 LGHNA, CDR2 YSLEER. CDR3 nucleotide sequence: TGCGCCAGCAGCCAATTGGGGACCTTTTATGGCTACACCTTC. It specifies CASSQLGTFYGYTF.

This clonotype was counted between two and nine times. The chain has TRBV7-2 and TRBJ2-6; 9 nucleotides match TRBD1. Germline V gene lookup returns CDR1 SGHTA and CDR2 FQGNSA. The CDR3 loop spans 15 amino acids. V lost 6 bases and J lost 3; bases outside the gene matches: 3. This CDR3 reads CASRDRGGGANVLTF. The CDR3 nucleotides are TGTGCCAGCAGGGACAGGGGAGGTGGGGCCAACGTCCTGACTTTC.

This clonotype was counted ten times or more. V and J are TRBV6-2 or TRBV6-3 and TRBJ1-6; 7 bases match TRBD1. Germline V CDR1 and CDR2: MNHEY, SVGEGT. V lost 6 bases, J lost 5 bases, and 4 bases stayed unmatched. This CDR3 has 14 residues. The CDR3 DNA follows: TGTGCCAGCAGCCGGGACAGTAATAATTCACCCCTCCACTTT. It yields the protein CASSRDSNNSPLHF.

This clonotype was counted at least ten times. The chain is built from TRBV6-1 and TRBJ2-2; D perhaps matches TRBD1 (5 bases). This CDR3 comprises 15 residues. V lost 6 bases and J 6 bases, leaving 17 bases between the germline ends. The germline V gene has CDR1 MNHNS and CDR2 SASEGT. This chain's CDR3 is CASSARQRRAGELFF. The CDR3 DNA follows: TGTGCCAGCAGCGCTAGACAGAGGAGAGCCGGGGAGCTGTTTTTT.

CDR3 loop: CASSRGTGANVLTF. CDR3 nucleotides: TGTGCCAGCAGCCGGGGGACTGGGGCCAACGTCCTGACTTTC. The V call is TRBV6-2 or TRBV6-3, the J call TRBJ2-6; D is possibly TRBD2 (6 bases). This CDR3 contains 14 residues. CDR1 and CDR2 (germline): MNHEY, SVGEGT. The ends were cut back, 6 bases at V and 2 bases at J, with 8 bases in the middle.

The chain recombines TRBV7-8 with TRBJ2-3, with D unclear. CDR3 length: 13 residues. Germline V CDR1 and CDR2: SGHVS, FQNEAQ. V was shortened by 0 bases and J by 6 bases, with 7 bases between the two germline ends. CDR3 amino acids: CASSLAGWDTQYF. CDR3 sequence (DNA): TGTGCCAGCAGCTTAGCGGGTTGGGATACGCAGTATTTT.

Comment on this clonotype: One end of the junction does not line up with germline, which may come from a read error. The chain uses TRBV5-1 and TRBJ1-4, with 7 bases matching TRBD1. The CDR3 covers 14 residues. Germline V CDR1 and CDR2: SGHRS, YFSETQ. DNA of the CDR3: TGCACCAGCAGCCAAGACAGGGTTACTGAAAAACTGTTTTTT. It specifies CTSSQDRVTEKLFF.

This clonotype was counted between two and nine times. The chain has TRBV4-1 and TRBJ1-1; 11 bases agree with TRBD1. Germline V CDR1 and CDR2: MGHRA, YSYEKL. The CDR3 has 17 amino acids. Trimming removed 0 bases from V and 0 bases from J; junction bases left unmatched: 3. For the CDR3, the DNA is TGCGCCAGCAGCCAAGAGGGACAGGGGGGTATGAACACTGAAGCTTTCTTT. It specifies CASSQEGQGGMNTEAFF.

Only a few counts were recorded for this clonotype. The CDR3 region has the DNA TGTGCCAGCAGGGACAGGGGGCGGGGGAAGAACACTGAAGCTTTCTTT. Amino acid sequence: CASRDRGRGKNTEAFF. The chain links TRBV12-3 or TRBV12-4 to TRBJ1-1; TRBD1 matches at 11 bases. Losses at the gene ends were 6 bases for V and 1 base for J; bases not matched to a gene: 7. This CDR3 spans 16 amino acids.

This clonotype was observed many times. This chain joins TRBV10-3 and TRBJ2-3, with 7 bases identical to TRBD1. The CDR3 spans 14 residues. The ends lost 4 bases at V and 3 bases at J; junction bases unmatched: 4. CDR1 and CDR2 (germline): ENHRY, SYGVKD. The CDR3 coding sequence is TGTGCCATCAGTGTCGGGACAGAAACAGATACGCAGTATTTT. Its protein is CAISVGTETDTQYF.

The CDR3 here is CASSVEGHTEAFF. For the CDR3, the DNA is TGTGCCAGCAGTGTTGAGGGTCACACTGAAGCTTTCTTT. The chain has TRBV6-4 and TRBJ1-1; D gene uncertain. Germline assignment: CDR1 MRHNA and CDR2 SNTAGT. Trimming shortened V by 4 bases and J by 3 bases, and 9 bases separated the two germline ends. CDR3 size: 13 residues.

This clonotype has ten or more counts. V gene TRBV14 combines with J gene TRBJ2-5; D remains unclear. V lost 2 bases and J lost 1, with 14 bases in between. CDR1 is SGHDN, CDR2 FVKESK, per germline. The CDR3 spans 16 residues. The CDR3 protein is CASSQFPIVGQETQYF. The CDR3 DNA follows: TGTGCCAGCAGCCAATTCCCTATTGTGGGCCAAGAGACCCAGTACTTC.

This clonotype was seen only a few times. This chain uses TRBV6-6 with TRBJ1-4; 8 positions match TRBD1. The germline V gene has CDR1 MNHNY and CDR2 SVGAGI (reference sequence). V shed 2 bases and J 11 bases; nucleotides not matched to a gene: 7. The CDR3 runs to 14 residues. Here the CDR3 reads CASSYQSGGEKLFF. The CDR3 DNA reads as TGTGCCAGCAGTTACCAGTCAGGGGGCGAGAAACTGTTTTTT.

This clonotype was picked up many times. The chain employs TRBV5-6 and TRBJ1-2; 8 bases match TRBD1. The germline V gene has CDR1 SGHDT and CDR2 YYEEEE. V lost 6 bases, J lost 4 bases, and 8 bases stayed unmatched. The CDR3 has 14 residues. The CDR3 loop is CASITRTGRYGYTF. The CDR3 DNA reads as TGTGCCAGCATCACGAGGACAGGGCGCTATGGCTACACCTTC.

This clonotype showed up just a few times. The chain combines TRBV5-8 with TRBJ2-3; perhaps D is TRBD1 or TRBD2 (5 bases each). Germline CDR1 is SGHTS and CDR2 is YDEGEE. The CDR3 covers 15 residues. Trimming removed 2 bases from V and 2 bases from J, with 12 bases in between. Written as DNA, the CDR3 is TGTGCCAGCAGCTTCTCCGGGGCACTCACAGATACGCAGTATTTT. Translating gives CASSFSGALTDTQYF.

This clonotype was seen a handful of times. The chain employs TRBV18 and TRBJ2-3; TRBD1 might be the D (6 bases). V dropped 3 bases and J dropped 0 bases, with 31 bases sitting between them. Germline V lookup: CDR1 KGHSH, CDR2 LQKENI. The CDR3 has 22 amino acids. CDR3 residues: CASSPLSPPTSTGSCSTDTQYF. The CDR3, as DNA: TGTGCCAGCTCACCTCTATCCCCCCCGACCTCAACAGGGAGCTGTAGCACAGATACGCAGTATTTT.

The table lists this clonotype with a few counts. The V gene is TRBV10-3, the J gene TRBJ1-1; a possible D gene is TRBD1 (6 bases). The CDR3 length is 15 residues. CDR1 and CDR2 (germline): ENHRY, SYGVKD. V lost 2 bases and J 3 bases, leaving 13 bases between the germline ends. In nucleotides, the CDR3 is TGTGCCATCAGTGAGGGGACACAAGTGGACACTGAAGCTTTCTTT. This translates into CAISEGTQVDTEAFF.

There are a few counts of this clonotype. CDR3 DNA sequence: TGCAGTATGGGTCCGAAGACCTACGAGCAGTACTTC. Protein product: CSMGPKTYEQYF. The chain has TRBV20-1 and TRBJ2-7, with D hard to call. V dropped 8 bases and J dropped 2 bases, with 13 bases sitting between them. Germline CDR1 DFQATT, CDR2 SNEGSKA (reference sequence). This CDR3 is built from 12 residues.